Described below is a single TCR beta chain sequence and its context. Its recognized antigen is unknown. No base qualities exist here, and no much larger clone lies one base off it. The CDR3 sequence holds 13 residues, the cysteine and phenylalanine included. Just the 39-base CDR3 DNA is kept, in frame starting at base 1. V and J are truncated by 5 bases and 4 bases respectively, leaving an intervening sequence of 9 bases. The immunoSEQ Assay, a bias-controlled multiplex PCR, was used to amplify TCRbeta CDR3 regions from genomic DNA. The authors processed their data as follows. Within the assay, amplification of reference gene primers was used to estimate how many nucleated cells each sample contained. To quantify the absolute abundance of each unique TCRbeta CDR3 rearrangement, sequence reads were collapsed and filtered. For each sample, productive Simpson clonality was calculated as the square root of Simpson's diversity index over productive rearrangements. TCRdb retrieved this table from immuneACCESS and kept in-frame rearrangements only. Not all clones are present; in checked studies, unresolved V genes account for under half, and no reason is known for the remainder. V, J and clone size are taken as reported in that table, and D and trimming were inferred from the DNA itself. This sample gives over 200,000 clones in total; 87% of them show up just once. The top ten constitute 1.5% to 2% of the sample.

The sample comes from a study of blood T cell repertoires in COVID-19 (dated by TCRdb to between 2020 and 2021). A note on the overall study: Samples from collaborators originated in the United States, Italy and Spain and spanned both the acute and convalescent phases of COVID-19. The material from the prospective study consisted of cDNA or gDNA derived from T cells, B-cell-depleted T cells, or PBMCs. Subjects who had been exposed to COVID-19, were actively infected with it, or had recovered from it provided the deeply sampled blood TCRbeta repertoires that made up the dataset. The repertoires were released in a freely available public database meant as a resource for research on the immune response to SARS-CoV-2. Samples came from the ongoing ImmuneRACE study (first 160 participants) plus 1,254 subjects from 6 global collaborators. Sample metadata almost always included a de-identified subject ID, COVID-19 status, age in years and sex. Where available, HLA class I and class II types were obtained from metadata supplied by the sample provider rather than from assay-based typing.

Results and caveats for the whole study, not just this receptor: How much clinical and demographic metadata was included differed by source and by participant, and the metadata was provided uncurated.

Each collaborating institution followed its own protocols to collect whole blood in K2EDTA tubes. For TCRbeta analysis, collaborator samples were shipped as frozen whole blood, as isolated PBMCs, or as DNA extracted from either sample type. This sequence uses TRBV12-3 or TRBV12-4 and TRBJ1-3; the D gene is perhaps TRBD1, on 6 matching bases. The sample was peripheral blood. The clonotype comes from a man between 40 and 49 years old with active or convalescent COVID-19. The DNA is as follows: TGTGCCAGCAGTAACACAGGGGGAAACACCATATATTTT. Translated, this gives CASSNTGGNTIYF.